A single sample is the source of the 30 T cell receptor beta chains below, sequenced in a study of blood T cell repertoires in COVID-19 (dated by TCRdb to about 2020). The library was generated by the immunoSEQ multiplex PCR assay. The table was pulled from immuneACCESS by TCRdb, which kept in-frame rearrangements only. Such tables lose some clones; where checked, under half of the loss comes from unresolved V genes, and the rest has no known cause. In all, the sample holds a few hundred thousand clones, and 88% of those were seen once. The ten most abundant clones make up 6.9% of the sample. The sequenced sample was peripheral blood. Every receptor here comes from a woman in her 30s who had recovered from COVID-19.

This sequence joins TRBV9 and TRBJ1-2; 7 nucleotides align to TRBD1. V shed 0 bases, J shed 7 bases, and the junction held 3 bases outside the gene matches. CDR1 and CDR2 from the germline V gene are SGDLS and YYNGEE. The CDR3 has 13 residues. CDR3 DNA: TGTGCCAGCAGCGTAGCTGGACAGGTTGGCTACACCTTC. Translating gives CASSVAGQVGYTF.

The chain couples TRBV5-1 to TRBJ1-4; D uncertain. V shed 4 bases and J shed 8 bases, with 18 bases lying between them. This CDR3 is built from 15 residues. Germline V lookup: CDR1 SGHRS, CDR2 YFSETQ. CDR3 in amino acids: CASSLGLGAREKLFF. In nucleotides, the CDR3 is TGCGCCAGCAGCCTGGGCCTCGGAGCTCGGGAAAAACTGTTTTTT.

In DNA form, the CDR3 reads TGTGCCAGCAGCCTAACAGAGTTAAACTCCTACGAGCAGTACTTC. Translating gives CASSLTELNSYEQYF. This chain joins TRBV4-2 and TRBJ2-7; D uncertain. This CDR3 region has 15 residues. The V gene's germline CDR1 is LGHNA and CDR2 YNFKEQ. The ends were cut back, 4 bases at V and 0 bases at J, with 13 bases in the middle.

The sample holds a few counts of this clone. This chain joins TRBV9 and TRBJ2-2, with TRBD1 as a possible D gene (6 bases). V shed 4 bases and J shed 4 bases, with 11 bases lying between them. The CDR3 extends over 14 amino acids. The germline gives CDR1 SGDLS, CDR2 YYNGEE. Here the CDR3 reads CASSTLGGTGELFF. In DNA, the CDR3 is TGTGCCAGCAGCACCCTAGGGGGCACCGGGGAGCTGTTTTTT. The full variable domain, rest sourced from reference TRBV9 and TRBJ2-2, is DSGVTQTPKHLITATGQRVTLRCSPRSGDLSVYWYQQSLDQGLQFLIQYYNGEERAKGNILERFSAQQFPDLHSELNLSSLELGDSALYFCASSTLGGTGELFFGEGSRLTVL.

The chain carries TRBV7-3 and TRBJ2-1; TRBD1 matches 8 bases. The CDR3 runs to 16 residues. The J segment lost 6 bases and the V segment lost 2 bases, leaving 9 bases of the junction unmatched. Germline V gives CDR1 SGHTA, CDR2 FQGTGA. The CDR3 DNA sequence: TGTGCCAGCAGCTTAGGTTTAGGGACAGGAGGCAATGAGCAGTTCTTC. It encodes CASSLGLGTGGNEQFF.

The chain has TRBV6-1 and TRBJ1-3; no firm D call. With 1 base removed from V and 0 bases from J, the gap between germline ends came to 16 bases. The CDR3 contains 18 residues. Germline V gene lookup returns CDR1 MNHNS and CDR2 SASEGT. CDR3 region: CASSEGLGRPHSGNTIYF. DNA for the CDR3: TGTGCCAGCAGTGAAGGATTGGGCAGGCCCCACTCTGGAAACACCATATATTTT.

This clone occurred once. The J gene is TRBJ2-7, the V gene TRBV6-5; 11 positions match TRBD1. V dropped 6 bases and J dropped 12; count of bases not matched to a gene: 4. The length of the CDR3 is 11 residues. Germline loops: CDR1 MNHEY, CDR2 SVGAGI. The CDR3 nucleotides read TGTGCCAGCAGCAGGACAGGGGGCCTGTACTTC. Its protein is CASSRTGGLYF.

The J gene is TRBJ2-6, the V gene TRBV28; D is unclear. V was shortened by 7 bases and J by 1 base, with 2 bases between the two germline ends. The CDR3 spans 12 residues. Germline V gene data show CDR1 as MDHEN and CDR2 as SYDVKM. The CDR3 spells CASTSGANVLTF. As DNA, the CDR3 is TGTGCCAGCACATCTGGGGCCAACGTCCTGACTTTC. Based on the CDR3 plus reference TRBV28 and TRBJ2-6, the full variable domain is DVKVTQSSRYLVKRTGEKVFLECVQDMDHENMFWYRQDPGLGLRLIYFSYDVKMKEKGDIPEGYSVSREKKERFSLILESASTNQTSMYLCASTSGANVLTFGAGSRLTVL.

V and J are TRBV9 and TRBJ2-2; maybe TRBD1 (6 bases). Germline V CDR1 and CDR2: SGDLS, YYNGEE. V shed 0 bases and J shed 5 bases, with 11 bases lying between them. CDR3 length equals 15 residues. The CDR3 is CASSVGGTTTGELFF. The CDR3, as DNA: TGTGCCAGCAGCGTAGGTGGGACAACTACCGGGGAGCTGTTTTTT. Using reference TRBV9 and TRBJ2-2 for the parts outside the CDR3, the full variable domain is DSGVTQTPKHLITATGQRVTLRCSPRSGDLSVYWYQQSLDQGLQFLIQYYNGEERAKGNILERFSAQQFPDLHSELNLSSLELGDSALYFCASSVGGTTTGELFFGEGSRLTVL.

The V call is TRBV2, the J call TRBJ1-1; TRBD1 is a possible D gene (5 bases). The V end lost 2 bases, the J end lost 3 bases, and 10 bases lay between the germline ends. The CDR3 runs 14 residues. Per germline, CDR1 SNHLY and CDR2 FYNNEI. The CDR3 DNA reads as TGTGCCAGCAGTGAAATGGGGCTGGACACTGAAGCTTTCTTT. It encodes CASSEMGLDTEAFF.

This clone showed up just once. CDR3 region: CASSAQTGTVYSNQPQHF. DNA for the CDR3: TGTGCCAGCAGTGCGCAAACCGGGACAGTTTATAGCAATCAGCCCCAGCATTTT. The chain is built from TRBV7-9 and TRBJ1-5, with TRBD1 identical over 7 bases. V was clipped by 6 bases and J by 0 bases; unmatched bases: 14. The CDR3 covers 18 residues. The germline gives CDR1 SEHNR, CDR2 FQNEAQ (reference sequence).

CDR3 sequence: CASRGSGVYEQYF. CDR3 in DNA: TGTGCCAGCAGAGGATCAGGGGTCTACGAGCAGTACTTC. The rearrangement joins TRBV28 to TRBJ2-7; D is possibly TRBD1 (6 bases). Germline lookup yields CDR1 MDHEN and CDR2 SYDVKM. The CDR3 loop spans 13 amino acids. V lost 6 bases and J lost 3, with 12 bases in between.

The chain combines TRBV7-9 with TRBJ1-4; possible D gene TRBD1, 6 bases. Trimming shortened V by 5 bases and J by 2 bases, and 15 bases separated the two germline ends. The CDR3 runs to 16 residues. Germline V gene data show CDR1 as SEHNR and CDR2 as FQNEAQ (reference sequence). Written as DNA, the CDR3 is TGTGCCAGCAGCCCCACGAGGGGGGGCACTAATGAAAAACTGTTTTTT. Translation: CASSPTRGGTNEKLFF.

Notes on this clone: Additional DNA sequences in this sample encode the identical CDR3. In DNA form, the CDR3 reads TGCGCCAGCAGCTTGGACAGGGGGTCTTACGAGCAGTACTTC. Translated, it gives CASSLDRGSYEQYF. V gene TRBV5-1 combines with J gene TRBJ2-7; the match to TRBD1 covers 8 bases. CDR3 length: 14 amino acids. Germline V gene lookup returns CDR1 SGHRS and CDR2 YFSETQ. The J segment lost 4 bases and the V segment lost 0 bases, leaving 3 bases of the junction unmatched.

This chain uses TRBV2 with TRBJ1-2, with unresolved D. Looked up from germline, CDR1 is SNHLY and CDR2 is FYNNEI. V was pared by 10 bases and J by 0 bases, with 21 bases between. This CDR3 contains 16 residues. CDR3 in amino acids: CATPAMRALANYGYTF. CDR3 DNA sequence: TGTGCCACCCCAGCGATGAGGGCCCTAGCTAACTATGGCTACACCTTC.

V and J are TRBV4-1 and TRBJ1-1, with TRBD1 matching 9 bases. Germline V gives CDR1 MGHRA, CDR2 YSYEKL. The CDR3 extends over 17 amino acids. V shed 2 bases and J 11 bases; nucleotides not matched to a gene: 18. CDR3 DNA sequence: TGCGCCAGCAGCCAACTCCCTGAACTCCGGGACAGGGTTCATGCTTTCTTT. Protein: CASSQLPELRDRVHAFF.

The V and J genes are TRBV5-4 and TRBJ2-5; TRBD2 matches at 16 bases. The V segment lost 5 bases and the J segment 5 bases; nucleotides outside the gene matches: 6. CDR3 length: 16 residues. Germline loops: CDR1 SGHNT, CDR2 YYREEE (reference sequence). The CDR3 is CASSGTSGGVGETQYF. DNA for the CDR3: TGTGCCAGCAGTGGGACTAGCGGGGGGGTTGGGGAGACCCAGTACTTC.

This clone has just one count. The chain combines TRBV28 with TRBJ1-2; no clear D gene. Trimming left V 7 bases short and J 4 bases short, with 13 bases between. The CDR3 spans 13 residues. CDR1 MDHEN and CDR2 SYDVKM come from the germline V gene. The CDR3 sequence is CASTLGRSYGYTF. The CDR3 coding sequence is TGTGCCAGCACCCTTGGCAGATCCTATGGCTACACCTTC.

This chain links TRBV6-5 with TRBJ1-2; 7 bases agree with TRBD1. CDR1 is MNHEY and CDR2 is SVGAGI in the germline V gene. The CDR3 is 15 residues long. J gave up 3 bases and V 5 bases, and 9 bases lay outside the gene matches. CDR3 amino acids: CASSLQDRVDYGYTF. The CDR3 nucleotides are TGTGCCAGCAGTCTTCAAGACAGGGTCGACTATGGCTACACCTTC.

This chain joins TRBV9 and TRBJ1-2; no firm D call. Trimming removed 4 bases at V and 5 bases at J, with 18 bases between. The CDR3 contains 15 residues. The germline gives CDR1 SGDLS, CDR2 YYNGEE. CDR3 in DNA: TGTGCCAGCAGCATCCTAGCCTCGAAAGAATATGGCTACACCTTC. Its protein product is CASSILASKEYGYTF.

The CDR3 nucleotides are TGTGCCAGCAGCCAAGGTCTAGCGTTCTTCGGCTACGAGCAGTACTTC. It translates to CASSQGLAFFGYEQYF. The chain uses TRBV3-1 (or the pseudogene TRBV3-2) and TRBJ2-7; a weak D match, TRBD2 (6 bases). Germline CDR1 and CDR2: LGHDT and YNNKEL (reference sequence). V was pared by 1 base and J by 3 bases, with 16 bases between. The CDR3 consists of 16 residues.

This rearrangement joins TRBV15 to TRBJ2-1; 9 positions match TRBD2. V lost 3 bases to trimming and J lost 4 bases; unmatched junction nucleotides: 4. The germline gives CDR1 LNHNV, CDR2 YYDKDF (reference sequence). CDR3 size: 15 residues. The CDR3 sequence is CATSRIAGAYNEQFF. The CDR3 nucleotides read TGTGCCACCAGCAGGATAGCGGGGGCATACAATGAGCAGTTCTTC.

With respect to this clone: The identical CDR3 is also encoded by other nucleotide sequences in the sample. The CDR3 is CASSSDSYGYTF. CDR3 sequence (DNA): TGTGCCAGCAGTTCGGACAGCTATGGCTACACCTTC. The chain recombines TRBV12-3 or TRBV12-4 with TRBJ1-2; D may be TRBD1 (6 bases). This CDR3 is built from 12 residues. With 4 bases removed from V and 4 bases from J, the gap between germline ends came to 7 bases.

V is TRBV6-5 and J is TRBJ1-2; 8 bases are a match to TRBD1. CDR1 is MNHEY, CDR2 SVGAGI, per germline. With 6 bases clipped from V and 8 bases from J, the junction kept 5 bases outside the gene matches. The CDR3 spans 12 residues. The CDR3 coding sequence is TGTGCCAGCAGGACAGGGGACGAGGGCTACACCTTC. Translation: CASRTGDEGYTF.

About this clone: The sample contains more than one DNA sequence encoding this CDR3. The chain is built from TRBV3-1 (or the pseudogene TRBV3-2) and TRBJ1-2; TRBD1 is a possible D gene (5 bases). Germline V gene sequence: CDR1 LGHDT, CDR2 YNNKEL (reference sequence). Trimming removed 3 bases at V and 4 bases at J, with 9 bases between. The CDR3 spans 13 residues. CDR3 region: CASSQQGSYGYTF. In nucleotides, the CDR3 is TGTGCCAGCAGCCAGCAGGGCAGCTATGGCTACACCTTC.

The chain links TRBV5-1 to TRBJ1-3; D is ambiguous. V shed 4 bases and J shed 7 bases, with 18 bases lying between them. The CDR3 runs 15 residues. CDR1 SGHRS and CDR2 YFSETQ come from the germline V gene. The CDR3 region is CASSPGRGIGNTIYF. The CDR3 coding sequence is TGCGCCAGCAGCCCAGGCCGGGGTATCGGGAACACCATATATTTT. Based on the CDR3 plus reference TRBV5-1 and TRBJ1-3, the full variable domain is KAGVTQTPRYLIKTRGQQVTLSCSPISGHRSVSWYQQTPGQGLQFLFEYFSETQRNKGNFPGRFSGRQFSNSRSEMNVSTLELGDSALYLCASSPGRGIGNTIYFGEGSWLTVV.

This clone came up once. The CDR3 DNA reads as TGCGCCAGCAGCCTCACCGGGACTAACTACTACGAGCAGTACTTC. This translates into CASSLTGTNYYEQYF. The V call is TRBV5-1, the J call TRBJ2-7; 7 nucleotides line up with TRBD2. The trim removed 4 bases at V and 3 bases at J, leaving 10 bases unmatched. The CDR3 runs to 15 residues. Germline V gives CDR1 SGHRS, CDR2 YFSETQ.

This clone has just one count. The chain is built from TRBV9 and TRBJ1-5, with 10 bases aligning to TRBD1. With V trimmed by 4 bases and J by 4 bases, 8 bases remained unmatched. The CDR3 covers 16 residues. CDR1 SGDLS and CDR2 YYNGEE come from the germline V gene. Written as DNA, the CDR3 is TGTGCCAGCAGCACCCGGGACAGGGGTCGGAATCAGCCCCAGCATTTT. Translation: CASSTRDRGRNQPQHF. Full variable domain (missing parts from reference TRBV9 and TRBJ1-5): DSGVTQTPKHLITATGQRVTLRCSPRSGDLSVYWYQQSLDQGLQFLIQYYNGEERAKGNILERFSAQQFPDLHSELNLSSLELGDSALYFCASSTRDRGRNQPQHFGDGTRLSIL.

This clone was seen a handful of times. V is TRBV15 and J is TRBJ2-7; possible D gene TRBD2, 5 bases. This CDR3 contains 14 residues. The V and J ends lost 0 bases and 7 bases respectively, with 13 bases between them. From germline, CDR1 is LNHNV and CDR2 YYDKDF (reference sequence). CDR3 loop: CATSRDQGLREQYF. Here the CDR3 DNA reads TGTGCCACCAGCAGAGATCAAGGACTGAGGGAGCAGTACTTC.

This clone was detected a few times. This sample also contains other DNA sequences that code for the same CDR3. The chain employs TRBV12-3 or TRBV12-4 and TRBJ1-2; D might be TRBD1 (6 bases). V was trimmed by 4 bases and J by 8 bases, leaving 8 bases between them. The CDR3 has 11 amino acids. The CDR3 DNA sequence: TGTGCCAGCAGTTCAAGGGGGGGCTACACCTTC. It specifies CASSSRGGYTF.